These T cell receptor beta chains were read from a single sample in a study of molecular identifiers for immune sequencing clone quantification. TCRdb processed the PCR reads anew with MiXCR; each CDR3 protein has one entry. Found here are under 65,000 distinct CDR3 sequences, about 25% of them singletons; the top ten hold around 2%. The sample comprised naive CD8+ T cells from blood, with Jurkat cell RNA spiked in. These receptors were obtained from a human donor in good health. Some libraries in this study had Jurkat cell RNA spiked in. CDR3s include the opening cysteine and the closing phenylalanine or tryptophan. The order of the fields is V gene, D gene, J gene, clone size, CDR3 protein, CDR3 DNA. A D gene is named only where the DNA matches it firmly. Rows may omit the clone size; those that give it use once, few, many or a size class.

>TRBV7-9|TRBD1|TRBJ1-5|many
CASSQGVGNQPQHF
TGTGCCAGCAGCCAGGGGGTTGGCAATCAGCCCCAGCATTTT
>TRBV28|.|TRBJ2-6|many
CASSFRGLAGANVLTF
TGTGCCAGCAGTTTCCGGGGGCTGGCCGGGGCCAACGTCCTGACTTTC
>TRBV20-1|.|TRBJ2-3|many
CSATAGRNTDTQYF
TGCAGTGCCACCGCCGGACGCAACACAGATACGCAGTATTTT
>TRBV12-3/TRBV12-4|TRBD2|TRBJ2-1|few
CASRTSGRAGDEQFF
TGTGCCAGCAGGACCAGCGGGAGGGCCGGGGATGAGCAGTTCTTC
>TRBV7-2|.|TRBJ2-1|many
CASSSPAGTSDGDEQFF
TGTGCCAGCAGCTCCCCCGCCGGGACCTCAGATGGGGATGAGCAGTTCTTC
>TRBV28|.|TRBJ2-3|many
CASSRPLERKDADTQYF
TGTGCCAGCAGTAGACCCCTCGAAAGGAAGGATGCAGATACGCAGTATTTT
>TRBV9|.|TRBJ2-7|many
CASSARDAHYEQYF
TGTGCCAGCAGCGCCCGGGACGCCCACTACGAGCAGTACTTC
>TRBV2|TRBD2|TRBJ2-2|many
CASRLGLATLTGELFF
TGTGCCAGCAGGCTAGGACTAGCCACGCTGACCGGGGAGCTGTTTTTT
>TRBV7-9|TRBD1|TRBJ2-7|many
CASSLDGQEYEQYF
TGTGCCAGCAGCTTAGATGGACAGGAGTACGAGCAGTACTTC
>TRBV15|.|TRBJ2-1|.
CATSIWGASYSHNEQFF
TGTGCCACCAGCATATGGGGTGCTAGCTATTCCCACAATGAGCAGTTCTTC
>TRBV7-9|.|TRBJ2-7|many
CASSLDGVYEQYF
TGTGCCAGCAGCTTAGACGGAGTCTACGAGCAGTACTTC
>TRBV6-5|.|TRBJ1-4|many
CASSHTGGGTWIEKLFF
TGTGCCAGCAGCCACACCGGAGGCGGGACTTGGATTGAAAAACTGTTTTTT
>TRBV27|.|TRBJ2-7|many
CASSLGQGSYEQYF
TGTGCCAGCAGTTTGGGGCAGGGGTCCTACGAGCAGTACTTC
>TRBV7-9|TRBD1|TRBJ2-7|many
CASSSDRSDEQYF
TGTGCCAGCAGTTCGGACAGGTCCGACGAGCAGTACTTC
>TRBV12-3/TRBV12-4|TRBD1|TRBJ2-5|.
CASSWADRAQETQYF
TGTGCCAGCAGTTGGGCGGACAGGGCACAAGAGACCCAGTACTTC
>TRBV19|TRBD1|TRBJ2-1|.
CASTPNRGVYNEQFF
TGTGCCAGTACCCCCAACAGGGGGGTCTACAATGAGCAGTTCTTC
>TRBV6-2/TRBV6-3|TRBD2|TRBJ2-1|few
CASIDPTSGIYEQFF
TGTGCCAGTATTGATCCGACTAGCGGGATCTATGAGCAGTTCTTC
>TRBV27|.|TRBJ2-4|many
CASSLGSAKNIQYF
TGTGCCAGCAGTTTAGGGAGTGCCAAAAACATTCAGTACTTC
>TRBV10-3|.|TRBJ2-3|many
CAISDFSTDTQYF
TGTGCCATCAGTGACTTTTCCACAGATACGCAGTATTTT
>TRBV30|.|TRBJ2-4|many
CAWSEGGIQYF
TGTGCCTGGAGCGAAGGGGGCATTCAGTACTTC
>TRBV4-1|.|TRBJ2-1|many
CASSQVTLTEEQFF
TGCGCCAGCAGCCAAGTTACGTTAACAGAGGAGCAGTTCTTC
>TRBV4-2|TRBD2|TRBJ2-7|many
CASSPEAGLGHEQYF
TGTGCCAGCAGCCCCGAGGCGGGACTAGGGCACGAGCAGTACTTC
>TRBV6-5|.|TRBJ2-6|many
CASSYSDGAEGVLTF
TGTGCCAGCAGTTACTCTGACGGGGCAGAGGGCGTCCTGACTTTC
>TRBV6-2/TRBV6-3|.|TRBJ1-1|many
CASSYSEQSNTEAFF
TGTGCCAGCAGTTACTCGGAGCAGAGTAACACTGAAGCTTTCTTT
>TRBV7-2|.|TRBJ2-2|many
CASSLAVRVANTGELFF
TGTGCCAGCAGCTTAGCAGTCAGGGTCGCGAACACCGGGGAGCTGTTTTTT
>TRBV7-9|.|TRBJ1-3|many
CASSGTGATSGNTIYF
TGTGCCAGCAGCGGTACGGGGGCCACCTCTGGAAACACCATATATTTT
>TRBV7-6|.|TRBJ2-3|many
CASSLGGGLLAADTQYF
TGTGCCAGCAGCTTAGGTGGAGGCCTGCTGGCGGCAGATACGCAGTATTTT
>TRBV6-2/TRBV6-3|TRBD2|TRBJ2-7|.
CASAPGGSYEQYF
TGTGCCAGCGCGCCGGGAGGATCCTACGAGCAGTACTTC
>TRBV9|.|TRBJ2-2|.
CACSVDGGAGELFF
TGTGCCTGCAGCGTAGATGGGGGCGCCGGGGAGCTGTTTTTT
>TRBV14|.|TRBJ1-5|many
CASSQTVGQPQHF
TGTGCCAGCAGTCAGACAGTGGGTCAGCCCCAGCATTTT
>TRBV4-1|.|TRBJ2-5|many
CASSQVGGEETQYF
TGCGCCAGCAGCCAAGTTGGAGGGGAAGAGACCCAGTACTTC
>TRBV7-2|.|TRBJ2-1|many
CASSLVNDEQFF
TGTGCCAGCAGCTTAGTAAACGATGAGCAGTTCTTC
>TRBV27|.|TRBJ2-5|.
CASSSLDAPETQYF
TGTGCCAGCAGTTCACTAGACGCTCCAGAGACCCAGTACTTC
>TRBV28|TRBD2|TRBJ2-1|.
CASSLWAGVKNEQFF
TGTGCCAGCAGTTTGTGGGCGGGAGTGAAAAATGAGCAGTTCTTC
>TRBV19|.|TRBJ2-7|.
CASSPTGHEQYF
TGTGCCAGTAGCCCAACAGGGCACGAGCAGTACTTC
>TRBV9|TRBD2|TRBJ2-3|many
CASSVEGLADTDTQYF
TGTGCCAGCAGCGTAGAGGGACTAGCGGACACAGATACGCAGTATTTT
>TRBV19|.|TRBJ2-7|few
CASSASGAPSYEQYF
TGTGCCAGTAGTGCCTCAGGGGCCCCATCCTACGAGCAGTACTTC
>TRBV7-2|.|TRBJ2-3|many
CASSLAYRGTDTQYF
TGTGCCAGCAGCTTAGCCTACAGAGGCACAGATACGCAGTATTTT
>TRBV4-1|.|TRBJ1-6|many
CASSQDGSQGYSPLHF
TGCGCCAGCAGCCAAGATGGTAGCCAGGGTTACTCACCCCTCCACTTT
>TRBV12-3/TRBV12-4|TRBD1|TRBJ2-3|.
CASSPSGTGMPDTQYF
TGTGCCAGCAGTCCCTCCGGGACAGGGATGCCAGATACGCAGTATTTT
>TRBV29-1|.|TRBJ2-3|many
CSVGDTYRVADTQYF
TGCAGCGTTGGTGATACGTACCGGGTAGCAGATACGCAGTATTTT